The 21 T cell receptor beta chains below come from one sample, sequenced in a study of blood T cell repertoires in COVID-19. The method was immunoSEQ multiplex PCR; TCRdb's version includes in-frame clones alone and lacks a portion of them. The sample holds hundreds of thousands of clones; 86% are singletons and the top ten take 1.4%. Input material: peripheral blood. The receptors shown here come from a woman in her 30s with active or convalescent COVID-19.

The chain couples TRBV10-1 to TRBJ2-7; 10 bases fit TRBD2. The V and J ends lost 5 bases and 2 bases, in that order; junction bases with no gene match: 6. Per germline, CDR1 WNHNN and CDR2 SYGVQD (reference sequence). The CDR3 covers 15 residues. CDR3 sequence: CASSPRTSGPYEQYF. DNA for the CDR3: TGCGCCAGCAGTCCCAGGACTAGCGGCCCCTACGAGCAGTACTTC.

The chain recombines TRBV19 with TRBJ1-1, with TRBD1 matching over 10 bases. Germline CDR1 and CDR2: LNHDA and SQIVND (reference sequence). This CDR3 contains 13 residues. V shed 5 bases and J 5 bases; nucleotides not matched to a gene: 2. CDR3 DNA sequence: TGTGCCAGTAGTTTGGGACAGGGGACTGAAGCTTTCTTT. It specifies CASSLGQGTEAFF.

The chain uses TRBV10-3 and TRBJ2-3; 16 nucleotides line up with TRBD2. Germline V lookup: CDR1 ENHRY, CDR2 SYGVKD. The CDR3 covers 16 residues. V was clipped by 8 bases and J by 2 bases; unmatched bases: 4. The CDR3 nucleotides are TGTGCCATCGGGACTAGCGGGAGGGAAGACACAGATACGCAGTATTTT. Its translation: CAIGTSGREDTDTQYF.

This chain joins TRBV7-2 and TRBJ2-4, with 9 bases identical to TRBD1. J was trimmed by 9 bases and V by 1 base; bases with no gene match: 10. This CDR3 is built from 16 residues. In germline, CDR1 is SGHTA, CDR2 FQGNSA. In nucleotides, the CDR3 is TGTGCCAGCAGCTTAGACTCCCGACAGGGGGAGGTCATTCAGTACTTC. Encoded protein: CASSLDSRQGEVIQYF.

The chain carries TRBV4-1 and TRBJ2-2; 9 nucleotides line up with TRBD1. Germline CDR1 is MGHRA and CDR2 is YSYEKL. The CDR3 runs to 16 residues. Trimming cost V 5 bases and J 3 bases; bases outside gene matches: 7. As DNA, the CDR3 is TGCGCCAGCAGCGACCGGGACAGGGTTTACACCGGGGAGCTGTTTTTT. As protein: CASSDRDRVYTGELFF.

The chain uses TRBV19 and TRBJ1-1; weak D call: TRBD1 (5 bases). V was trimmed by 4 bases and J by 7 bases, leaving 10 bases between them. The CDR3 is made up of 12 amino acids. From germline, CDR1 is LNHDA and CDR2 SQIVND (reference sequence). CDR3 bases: TGTGCCAGTAGTACAGGGCGGGGTGAAGCTTTCTTT. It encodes CASSTGRGEAFF.

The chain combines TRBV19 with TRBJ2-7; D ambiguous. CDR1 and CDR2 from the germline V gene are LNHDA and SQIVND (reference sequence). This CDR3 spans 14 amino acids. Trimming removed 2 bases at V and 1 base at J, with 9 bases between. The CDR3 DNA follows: TGTGCCAGTAGTATAACTATTCCTTCCTACGAGCAGTACTTC. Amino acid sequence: CASSITIPSYEQYF.

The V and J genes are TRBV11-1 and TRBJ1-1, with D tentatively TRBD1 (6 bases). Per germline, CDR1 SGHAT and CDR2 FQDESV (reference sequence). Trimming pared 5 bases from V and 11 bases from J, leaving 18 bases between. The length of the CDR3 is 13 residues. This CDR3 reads CASSKGGEILAFF. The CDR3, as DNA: TGTGCCAGCAGCAAAGGGGGAGAAATTTTGGCTTTCTTT.

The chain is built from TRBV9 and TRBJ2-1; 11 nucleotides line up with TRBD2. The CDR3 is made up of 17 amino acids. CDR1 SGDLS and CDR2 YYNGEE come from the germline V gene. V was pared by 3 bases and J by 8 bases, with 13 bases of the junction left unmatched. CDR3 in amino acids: CASSASPTSGALDEQFF. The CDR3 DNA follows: TGTGCCAGCAGCGCGTCTCCGACTAGCGGGGCCTTGGATGAGCAGTTCTTC.

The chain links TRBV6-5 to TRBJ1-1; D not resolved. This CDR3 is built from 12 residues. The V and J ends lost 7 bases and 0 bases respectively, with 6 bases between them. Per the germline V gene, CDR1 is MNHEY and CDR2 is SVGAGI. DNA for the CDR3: TGTGCCAGCACCTCTTTGAACACTGAAGCTTTCTTT. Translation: CASTSLNTEAFF.

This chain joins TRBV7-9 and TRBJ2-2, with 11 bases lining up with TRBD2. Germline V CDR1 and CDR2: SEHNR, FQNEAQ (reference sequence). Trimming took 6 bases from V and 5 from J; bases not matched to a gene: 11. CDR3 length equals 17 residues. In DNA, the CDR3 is TGTGCCAGCAGTTATATAGCGGGAGGGCCGGAAACCGGGGAGCTGTTTTTT. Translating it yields CASSYIAGGPETGELFF.

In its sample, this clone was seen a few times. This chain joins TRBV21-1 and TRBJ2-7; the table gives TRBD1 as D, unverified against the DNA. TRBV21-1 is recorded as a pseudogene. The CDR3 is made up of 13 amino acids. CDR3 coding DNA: TGTGCCAGCAGCAGACAGGGGGAGTACGAGCAGTACTTC. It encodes CASSRQGEYEQYF.

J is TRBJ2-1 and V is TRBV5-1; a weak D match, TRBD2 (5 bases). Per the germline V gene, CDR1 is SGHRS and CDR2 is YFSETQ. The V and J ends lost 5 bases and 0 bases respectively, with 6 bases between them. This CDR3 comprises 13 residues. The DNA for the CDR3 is TGCGCCAGCAGGGGAGTCTCCTACAATGAGCAGTTCTTC. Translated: CASRGVSYNEQFF.

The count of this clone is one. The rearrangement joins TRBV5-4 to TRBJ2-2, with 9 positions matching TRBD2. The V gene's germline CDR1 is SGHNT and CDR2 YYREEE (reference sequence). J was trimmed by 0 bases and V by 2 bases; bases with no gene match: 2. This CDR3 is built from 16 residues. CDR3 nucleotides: TGTGCCAGCAGCTTCGGCGGGGGGGCGAACACCGGGGAGCTGTTTTTT. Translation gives CASSFGGGANTGELFF.

The CDR3 spells CASSARDFHTDTQYF. The DNA for the CDR3 is TGTGCCAGCAGTGCCCGGGACTTTCACACAGATACGCAGTATTTT. The rearrangement uses TRBV27 and TRBJ2-3; D is perhaps TRBD2 (6 bases). There are 15 residues in the CDR3. Per the germline V gene, CDR1 is MNHEY and CDR2 is SMNVEV (reference sequence). Trimming stripped 5 bases from V and 2 bases from J, with 14 bases between.

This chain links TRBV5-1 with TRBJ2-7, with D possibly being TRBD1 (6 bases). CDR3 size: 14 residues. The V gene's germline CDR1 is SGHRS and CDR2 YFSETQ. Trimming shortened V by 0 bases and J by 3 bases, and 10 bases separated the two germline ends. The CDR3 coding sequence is TGCGCCAGCAGCTTGGGGGGGCGGAACTACGAGCAGTACTTC. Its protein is CASSLGGRNYEQYF.

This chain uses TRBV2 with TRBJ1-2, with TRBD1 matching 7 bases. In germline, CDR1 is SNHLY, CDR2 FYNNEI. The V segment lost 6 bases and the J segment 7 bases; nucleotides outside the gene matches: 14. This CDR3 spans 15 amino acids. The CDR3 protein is CASSPQTGNAAGYTF. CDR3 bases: TGTGCCAGCAGCCCCCAGACAGGGAACGCTGCTGGCTACACCTTC. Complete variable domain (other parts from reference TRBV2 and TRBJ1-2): EPEVTQTPSHQVTQMGQEVILRCVPISNHLYFYWYRQILGQKVEFLVSFYNNEISEKSEIFDDQFSVERPDGSNFTLKIRSTKLEDSAMYFCASSPQTGNAAGYTFGSGTRLTVV.

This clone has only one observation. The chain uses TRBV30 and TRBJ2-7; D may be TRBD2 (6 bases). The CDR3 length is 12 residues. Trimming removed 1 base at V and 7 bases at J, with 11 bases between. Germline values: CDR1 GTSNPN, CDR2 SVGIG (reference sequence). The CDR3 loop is CAWSGGIGEQYF. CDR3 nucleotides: TGTGCCTGGAGTGGCGGGATAGGGGAGCAGTACTTC.

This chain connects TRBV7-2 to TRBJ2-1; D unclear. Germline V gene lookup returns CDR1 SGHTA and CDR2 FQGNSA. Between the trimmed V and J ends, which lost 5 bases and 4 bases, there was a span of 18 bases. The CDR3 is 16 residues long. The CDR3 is CASSTPGPTFYNEQFF. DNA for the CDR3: TGTGCCAGCAGCACCCCAGGTCCAACCTTTTACAATGAGCAGTTCTTC.

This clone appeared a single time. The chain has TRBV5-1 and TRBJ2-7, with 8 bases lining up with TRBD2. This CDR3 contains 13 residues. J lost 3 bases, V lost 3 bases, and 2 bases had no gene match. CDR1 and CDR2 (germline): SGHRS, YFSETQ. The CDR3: CASSSLAGYEQYF. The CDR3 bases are TGCGCCAGCAGCTCCCTAGCGGGCTACGAGCAGTACTTC.

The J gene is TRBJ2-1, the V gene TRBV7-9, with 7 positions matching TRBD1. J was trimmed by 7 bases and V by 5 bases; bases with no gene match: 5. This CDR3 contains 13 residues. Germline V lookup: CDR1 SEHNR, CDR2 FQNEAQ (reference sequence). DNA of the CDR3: TGTGCCAGCAGCCCAACAGGGGATAATGAGCAGTTCTTC. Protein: CASSPTGDNEQFF.